These 26 T cell receptor beta chains share one sample of origin, sequenced in a study of cytomegalovirus exposure and HLA in healthy donors (dated by TCRdb to about 2017). The library was produced with the immunoSEQ multiplex PCR assay. For the multiplex PCR, a mixture combining 60 forward primers for TCR Vbeta segments and 13 reverse primers for TCR Jbeta segments was used. TCRdb obtained this table from immuneACCESS and retained in-frame rearrangements with V and J assigned. These tables miss some clones; where compared with another copy, unresolved V genes account for less than half of the shortfall, and the remainder is unexplained. This sample is represented by 200,000 to 250,000 clones; roughly 82% of them were singletons. The ten largest clones represent 4.5% to 6% of the sample. The sample taken for sequencing was PBMCs. All receptors derive from a woman aged 40 to 50 in good health and CMV-seropositive.

This clone was seen more than once but under ten times. The chain combines TRBV5-4 with TRBJ1-1; D is unresolved. Trimming took off 4 bases at V and 1 base at J, with 11 bases between the two ends. This CDR3 region has 14 residues. Germline assignment: CDR1 SGHNT and CDR2 YYREEE (reference sequence). CDR3 in amino acids: CASSETLTNTEAFF. The CDR3, as DNA: TGTGCCAGCAGCGAGACACTCACGAACACTGAAGCTTTCTTT. The whole variable domain, remainder taken from reference TRBV5-4 and TRBJ1-1, is ETGVTQSPTHLIKTRGQQVTLRCSSQSGHNTVSWYQQALGQGPQFIFQYYREEENGRGNFPPRFSGLQFPNYSSELNVNALELDDSALYLCASSETLTNTEAFFGQGTRLTVV.

The rearrangement links TRBV28 to TRBJ2-5; 9 nucleotides align to TRBD1. Per germline, CDR1 MDHEN and CDR2 SYDVKM. Trimming removed 4 bases from V and 5 bases from J; junction bases left unmatched: 5. The CDR3 sequence is 14 residues long. CDR3 nucleotide sequence: TGTGCCAGCAGTTCTCCGGGACAGGGCGAGACCCAGTACTTC. It encodes CASSSPGQGETQYF.

In its sample, this clone was seen a few times. The chain has TRBV7-9 and TRBJ2-7; a possible D gene is TRBD1 (5 bases). Germline loops: CDR1 SEHNR, CDR2 FQNEAQ (reference sequence). V was shortened by 5 bases and J by 3 bases, with 20 bases between the two germline ends. This CDR3 spans 16 amino acids. CDR3 residues: CASSRFPPLDIYEQYF. Here the CDR3 DNA reads TGTGCCAGCAGCCGATTCCCCCCTTTGGACATCTACGAGCAGTACTTC.

Comments on this clone: In the same sample, other DNA sequences code for this CDR3. This rearrangement joins TRBV18 to TRBJ2-7, with D perhaps matching TRBD2 (7 bases). Deletions cut 3 bases from V and 0 bases from J, with 9 bases between. Germline V gene sequence: CDR1 KGHSH, CDR2 LQKENI. This CDR3 has 14 amino acids. The CDR3 DNA reads as TGTGCCAGCTCACCGCGGGGGCCCTCCTACGAGCAGTACTTC. This gives the protein CASSPRGPSYEQYF.

This chain connects TRBV7-8 to TRBJ2-4; D unclear. CDR1 is SGHVS, CDR2 FQNEAQ, per germline. V lost 5 bases, J lost 0 bases, and 11 bases lay in between. The CDR3 extends over 15 amino acids. This CDR3 reads CASSADRLAKNIQYF. CDR3 coding DNA: TGTGCCAGCAGCGCCGACCGACTAGCCAAAAACATTCAGTACTTC.

The V call is TRBV7-6, the J call TRBJ2-1, with 10 bases fitting TRBD2. This CDR3 has 20 amino acids. In germline, CDR1 is SGHVS, CDR2 FNYEAQ. The V segment lost 0 bases and the J segment 10 bases; nucleotides outside the gene matches: 21. DNA of the CDR3: TGTGCCAGCAGCTTAGCTGTTTTGTACGGTAGCGGGGGGCCTAACACCGAGCAGTTCTTC. Translation: CASSLAVLYGSGGPNTEQFF.

The V and J genes are TRBV20-1 and TRBJ1-2; D unresolved. CDR3 length: 11 amino acids. The V and J ends lost 5 bases and 8 bases respectively, with 12 bases between them. Germline V CDR1 and CDR2: DFQATT, SNEGSKA (reference sequence). The CDR3 is CSAEGWEGYTF. For the CDR3, the DNA is TGCAGTGCTGAGGGATGGGAAGGCTACACCTTC.

This clone was found once. The rearrangement joins TRBV19 to TRBJ1-1, with D unresolved. This CDR3 spans 14 amino acids. V lost 2 bases and J lost 1, with 8 bases in between. Germline V gene lookup returns CDR1 LNHDA and CDR2 SQIVND (reference sequence). CDR3 sequence reads: CASSISAGNTEAFF. The CDR3 nucleotides are TGTGCCAGTAGTATATCGGCGGGGAACACTGAAGCTTTCTTT.

The chain recombines TRBV6-4 with TRBJ1-2; tentatively, D is TRBD1 (5 bases). Germline CDR1 and CDR2: MRHNA and SNTAGT. The CDR3 covers 14 residues. V lost 2 bases, J lost 8 bases, and 15 bases lay in between. CDR3 amino acids: CASSDTGLPAGYTF. The DNA of the CDR3 is TGTGCCAGCAGTGACACGGGACTCCCAGCGGGCTACACCTTC.

The rearrangement uses TRBV9 and TRBJ2-2; no reliable D call. V was shortened by 0 bases and J by 4 bases, with 7 bases between the two germline ends. The V gene's germline CDR1 is SGDLS and CDR2 YYNGEE. The CDR3 runs 14 residues. CDR3 DNA sequence: TGTGCCAGCAGCGTAGGAGGAATCACCGGGGAGCTGTTTTTT. As protein: CASSVGGITGELFF.

The chain uses TRBV6-6 and TRBJ2-3, with TRBD2 matching 10 bases. V shed 9 bases, J shed 6 bases, and the junction held 9 bases outside the gene matches. The CDR3 covers 14 residues. Germline V gene sequence: CDR1 MNHNY, CDR2 SVGAGI (reference sequence). Written as DNA, the CDR3 is TGTGCCAGTATAGCGGGAGGCCTCCCCGATACGCAGTATTTT. It specifies CASIAGGLPDTQYF.

The gene calls are TRBV5-4 and TRBJ2-7, with 7 bases aligning to TRBD2. The CDR3 covers 15 residues. CDR1 and CDR2 from the germline V gene are SGHNT and YYREEE (reference sequence). J gave up 7 bases and V 1 base, and 11 bases lay outside the gene matches. In DNA, the CDR3 is TGTGCCAGCAGCTTGTCCGGGACTACCCTTAGGGAGCAGTACTTC. It is translated as CASSLSGTTLREQYF.

This clone was detected only once. The chain combines TRBV28 with TRBJ2-2; D remains ambiguous. Germline CDR1 and CDR2: MDHEN and SYDVKM. V lost 3 bases and J 1 base, leaving 3 bases between the germline ends. The CDR3 sequence is 13 residues long. The CDR3 sequence: CASSFQNTGELFF. The CDR3 nucleotides are TGTGCCAGCAGTTTCCAGAACACCGGGGAGCTGTTTTTT.

The chain is built from TRBV7-9 and TRBJ1-1, with 10 bases matching TRBD1. Germline CDR1 reads SEHNR; CDR2 reads FQNEAQ (reference sequence). CDR3 size: 15 residues. With 5 bases clipped from V and 6 bases from J, the junction kept 9 bases outside the gene matches. Here the CDR3 reads CASSPSTGGRAEAFF. The DNA of the CDR3 is TGTGCCAGCAGCCCCTCGACAGGGGGCCGGGCTGAAGCTTTCTTT.

The rearrangement uses TRBV6-6 and TRBJ1-1, with 9 bases that match TRBD1. The CDR3 contains 14 residues. The V gene's germline CDR1 is MNHNY and CDR2 SVGAGI (reference sequence). Trimming took 5 bases from V and 6 from J; bases not matched to a gene: 7. CDR3 nucleotides: TGTGCCAGCAGTGAGGGACAGGGTTATGCTGAAGCTTTCTTT. Amino acid sequence: CASSEGQGYAEAFF.

The table lists this clone with a count of one. The V and J genes are TRBV7-2 and TRBJ2-1; D is perhaps TRBD2 (5 bases). V gave up 4 bases and J gave up 8 bases, with 15 bases separating them. The CDR3 consists of 14 residues. The germline gives CDR1 SGHTA, CDR2 FQGNSA. CDR3 protein: CASSSVRAAHEQFF. Written as DNA, the CDR3 is TGTGCCAGCAGCTCAGTGAGGGCGGCTCATGAGCAGTTCTTC.

Regarding this clone: A read error may produce the germline difference seen at one junction end. The chain links TRBV7-9 to TRBJ1-2; 7 nucleotides line up with TRBD1. Germline V gene sequence: CDR1 SEHNR, CDR2 FQNEAQ (reference sequence). The CDR3 loop spans 14 amino acids. This CDR3 reads CSSSLGDSFYGYTF. CDR3 DNA: TGTTCCAGCAGCTTAGGGGACAGCTTCTATGGCTACACCTTC.

The V and J genes are TRBV5-4 and TRBJ2-6; tentatively, D is TRBD1 (6 bases). V lost 3 bases to trimming and J lost 0 bases, with 13 bases between them. This CDR3 has 17 residues. CDR1 and CDR2 (germline): SGHNT, YYREEE (reference sequence). CDR3 residues: CASSSGALLSGANVLTF. CDR3 DNA: TGTGCCAGCAGCTCAGGGGCCCTTCTCTCTGGGGCCAACGTCCTGACTTTC. Full variable domain (missing parts from reference TRBV5-4 and TRBJ2-6): ETGVTQSPTHLIKTRGQQVTLRCSSQSGHNTVSWYQQALGQGPQFIFQYYREEENGRGNFPPRFSGLQFPNYSSELNVNALELDDSALYLCASSSGALLSGANVLTFGAGSRLTVL.

V usage is TRBV9 and J usage is TRBJ2-3; no reliable D call. Germline V lookup: CDR1 SGDLS, CDR2 YYNGEE. CDR3 length: 14 residues. V was shortened by 0 bases and J by 0 bases, with 5 bases between the two germline ends. CDR3 region: CASSVDSSTDTQYF. CDR3 in DNA: TGTGCCAGCAGCGTAGACAGTAGCACAGATACGCAGTATTTT.

The chain couples TRBV7-9 to TRBJ1-6; D uncertain. Germline V gene sequence: CDR1 SEHNR, CDR2 FQNEAQ (reference sequence). CDR3 size: 13 residues. V was shortened by 4 bases and J by 5 bases, with 6 bases between the two germline ends. CDR3 region: CASSSRDNSPLHF. In nucleotides, the CDR3 is TGTGCCAGCAGCTCCCGCGATAATTCACCCCTCCACTTT.

This clone has more than one count but fewer than ten. The chain carries TRBV18 and TRBJ2-3, with 7 bases lining up with TRBD2. Germline V CDR1 and CDR2: KGHSH, LQKENI. This CDR3 spans 16 amino acids. V lost 2 bases and J lost 0; bases outside the gene matches: 5. CDR3 amino acids: CASSPSPGRSTDTQYF. CDR3 bases: TGTGCCAGCTCACCAAGCCCCGGGAGGAGCACAGATACGCAGTATTTT.

The chain employs TRBV19 and TRBJ2-5; 9 positions match TRBD2. The germline V gene has CDR1 LNHDA and CDR2 SQIVND (reference sequence). The CDR3 is 15 residues long. Trimming at V came to 5 bases and at J to 1 base, leaving 5 bases not matched to a gene. The CDR3 is CASSEGSGGQETQYF. CDR3 sequence (DNA): TGTGCCAGTAGTGAGGGTAGCGGGGGCCAAGAGACCCAGTACTTC.

The J gene is TRBJ2-7, the V gene TRBV10-3; TRBD1 matches 7 bases. V was clipped by 11 bases and J by 3 bases; unmatched bases: 7. Germline-derived CDR1 and CDR2 are ENHRY and SYGVKD. The CDR3 spans 12 residues. In nucleotides, the CDR3 is TGTGCCCACCAAGGGGACAGCTACGAGCAGTACTTC. Translated: CAHQGDSYEQYF.

Comment on this clone: An end of the junction does not agree with germline; a read error may underlie this. The identical CDR3 is also encoded by other nucleotide sequences in the sample. The chain has TRBV6-1 and TRBJ1-6; TRBD1 aligns across 9 bases. Germline lookup yields CDR1 MNHNS and CDR2 SASEGT. The CDR3 runs to 14 residues. In nucleotides, the CDR3 is TGTGCCAGCACTTGGACAGGGGATAATTCCCCCCTCCACTTT. This encodes CASTWTGDNSPLHF.

As for this clone: Germline is not matched at one junction end, which may reflect a read error. The CDR3 region is CASSQDGGVGNERLFF. The CDR3 DNA sequence: TGTGCCAGCAGCCAAGATGGAGGAGTAGGTAATGAAAGACTGTTTTTT. V is TRBV4-2 and J is TRBJ1-4, with D hard to call. CDR1 is LGHNA, CDR2 YNFKEQ, per germline. The CDR3 consists of 16 residues.

This chain connects TRBV19 to TRBJ2-2; 9 bases map to TRBD1. The germline CDR1 and CDR2 sequences are LNHDA and SQIVND (reference sequence). CDR3 size: 16 residues. Germline trimming cut 1 base from V and 5 bases from J; bases unmatched to any gene: 5. The CDR3 protein is CASSIGGTGWTGELFF. The CDR3 DNA is TGTGCCAGTAGTATAGGAGGGACAGGGTGGACCGGGGAGCTGTTTTTT.